Reported below is one T cell receptor (beta chain). The data were produced by immunoSEQ multiplex PCR, yet TCRdb's version contains in-frame clones alone and is incomplete. The table lists approximately 80,000 clones, roughly 86% of them singletons. The germline CDR1 and CDR2 sequences are MGHRA and YSYEKL. This CDR3 region has 17 residues. Trimming took 1 base from V and 4 from J, leaving 16 bases between them. The entry originates in a study of blood T cell repertoires in COVID-19. V and J are TRBV4-1 and TRBJ2-2; D might be TRBD1 (6 bases). Sequencing was performed on peripheral blood. This receptor was taken from a man aged 55 to 70 with acute or convalescent COVID-19. DNA for the CDR3: TGCGCCAGCAGCCAAGGTTTACAGGGCCCCGGCACCGGGGAGCTGTTTTTT. Its protein product is CASSQGLQGPGTGELFF.